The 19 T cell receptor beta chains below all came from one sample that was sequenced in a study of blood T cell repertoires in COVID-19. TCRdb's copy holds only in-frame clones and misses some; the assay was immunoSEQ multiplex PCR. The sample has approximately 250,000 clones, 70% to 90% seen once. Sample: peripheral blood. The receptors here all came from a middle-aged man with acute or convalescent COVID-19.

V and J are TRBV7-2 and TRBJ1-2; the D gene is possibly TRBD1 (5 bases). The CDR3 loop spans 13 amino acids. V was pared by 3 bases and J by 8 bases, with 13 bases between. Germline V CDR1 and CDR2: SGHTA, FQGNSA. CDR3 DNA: TGTGCCAGCAGCTTCCGCGGGGCGAACGGCTACACCTTC. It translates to CASSFRGANGYTF.

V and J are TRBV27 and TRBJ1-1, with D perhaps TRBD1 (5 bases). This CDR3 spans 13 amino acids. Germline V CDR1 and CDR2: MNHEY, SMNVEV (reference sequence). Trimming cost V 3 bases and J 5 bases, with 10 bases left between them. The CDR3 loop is CASSLARGTEAFF. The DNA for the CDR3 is TGTGCCAGCAGTTTGGCGCGGGGGACTGAAGCTTTCTTT.

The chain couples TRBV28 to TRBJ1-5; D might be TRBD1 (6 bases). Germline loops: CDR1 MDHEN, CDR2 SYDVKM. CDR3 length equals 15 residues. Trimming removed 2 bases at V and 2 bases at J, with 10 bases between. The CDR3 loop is CASSLRGLGNQPQHF. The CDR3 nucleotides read TGTGCCAGCAGTTTAAGGGGGTTGGGCAATCAGCCCCAGCATTTT.

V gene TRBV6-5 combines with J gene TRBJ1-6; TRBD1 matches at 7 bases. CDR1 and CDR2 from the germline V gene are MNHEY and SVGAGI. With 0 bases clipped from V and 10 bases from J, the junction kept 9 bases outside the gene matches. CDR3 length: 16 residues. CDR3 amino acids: CASSYSSTRGESPLHF. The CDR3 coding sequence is TGTGCCAGCAGTTACTCGTCGACCAGGGGGGAATCACCCCTCCACTTT.

The CDR3 here is CASGRGQNYGYTF. CDR3 DNA: TGTGCCAGCGGCCGGGGACAGAACTATGGCTACACCTTC. The chain joins TRBV6-6 to TRBJ1-2, with 7 bases that match TRBD1. After removal of 8 bases from V and 2 bases from J, the junction contained 5 bases not matched to a gene. The germline V gene has CDR1 MNHNY and CDR2 SVGAGI (reference sequence). This CDR3 has 13 residues.

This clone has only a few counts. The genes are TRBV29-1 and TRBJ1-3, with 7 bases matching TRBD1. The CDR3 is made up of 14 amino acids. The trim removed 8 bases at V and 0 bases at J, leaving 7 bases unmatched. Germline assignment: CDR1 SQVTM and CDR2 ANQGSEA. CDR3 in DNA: TGCAGCATCAACAGGGGTGACTCTGGAAACACCATATATTTT. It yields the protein CSINRGDSGNTIYF.

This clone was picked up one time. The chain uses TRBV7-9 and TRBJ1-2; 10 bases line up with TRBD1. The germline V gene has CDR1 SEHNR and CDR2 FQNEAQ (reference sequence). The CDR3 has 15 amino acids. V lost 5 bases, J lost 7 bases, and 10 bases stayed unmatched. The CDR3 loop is CASSLDRGEMGGYTF. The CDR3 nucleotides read TGTGCCAGCAGCCTGGACAGGGGGGAGATGGGTGGCTACACCTTC. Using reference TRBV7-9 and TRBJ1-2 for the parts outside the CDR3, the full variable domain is DTGVSQNPRHKITKRGQNVTFRCDPISEHNRLYWYRQTLGQGPEFLTYFQNEAQLEKSRLLSDRFSAERPKGSFSTLEIQRTEQGDSAMYLCASSLDRGEMGGYTFGSGTRLTVV.

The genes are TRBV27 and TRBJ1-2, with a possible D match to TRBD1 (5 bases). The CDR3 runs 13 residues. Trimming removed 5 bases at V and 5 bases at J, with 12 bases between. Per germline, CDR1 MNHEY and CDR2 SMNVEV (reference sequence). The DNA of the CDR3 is TGTGCCAGCAGTATAGGGGTTGGGTATGGCTACACCTTC. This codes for CASSIGVGYGYTF.

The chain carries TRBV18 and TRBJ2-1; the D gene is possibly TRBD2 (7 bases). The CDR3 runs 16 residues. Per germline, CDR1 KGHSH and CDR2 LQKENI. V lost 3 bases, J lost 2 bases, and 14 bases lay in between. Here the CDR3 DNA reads TGTGCCAGCTCACCGGTTCGCGGGGGCGCCTACAATGAGCAGTTCTTC. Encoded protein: CASSPVRGGAYNEQFF.

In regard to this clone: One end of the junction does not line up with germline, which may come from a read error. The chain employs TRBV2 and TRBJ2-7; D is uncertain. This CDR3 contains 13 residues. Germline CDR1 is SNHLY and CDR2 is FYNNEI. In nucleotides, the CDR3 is TGTGCCAGCAGGGAAGGGCGGATCTACGAGCAGTACTTC. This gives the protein CASREGRIYEQYF.

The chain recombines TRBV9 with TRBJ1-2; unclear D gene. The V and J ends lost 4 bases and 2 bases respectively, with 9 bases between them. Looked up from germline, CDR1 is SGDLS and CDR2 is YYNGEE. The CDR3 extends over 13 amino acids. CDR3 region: CASSPTPNYGYTF. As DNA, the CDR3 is TGTGCCAGCAGCCCCACTCCGAACTATGGCTACACCTTC.

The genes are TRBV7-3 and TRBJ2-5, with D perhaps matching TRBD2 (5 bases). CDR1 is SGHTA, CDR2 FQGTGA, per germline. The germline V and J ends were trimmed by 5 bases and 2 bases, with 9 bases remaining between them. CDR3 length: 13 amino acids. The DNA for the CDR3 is TGTGCCAGCAGCCGGACTGGACAAGAGACCCAGTACTTC. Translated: CASSRTGQETQYF.

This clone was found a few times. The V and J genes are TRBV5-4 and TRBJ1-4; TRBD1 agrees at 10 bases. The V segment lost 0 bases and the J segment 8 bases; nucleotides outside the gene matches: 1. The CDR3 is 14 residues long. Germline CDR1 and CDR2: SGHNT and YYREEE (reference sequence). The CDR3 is CASSLGGQGEKLFF. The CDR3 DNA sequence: TGTGCCAGCAGCTTGGGGGGACAGGGGGAAAAACTGTTTTTT.

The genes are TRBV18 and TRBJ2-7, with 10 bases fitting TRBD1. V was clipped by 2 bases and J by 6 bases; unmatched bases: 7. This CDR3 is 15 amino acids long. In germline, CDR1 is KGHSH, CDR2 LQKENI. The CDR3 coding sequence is TGTGCCAGCTCACCATTGGGACAGGGGTCGGGCGAGCAGTACTTC. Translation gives CASSPLGQGSGEQYF.

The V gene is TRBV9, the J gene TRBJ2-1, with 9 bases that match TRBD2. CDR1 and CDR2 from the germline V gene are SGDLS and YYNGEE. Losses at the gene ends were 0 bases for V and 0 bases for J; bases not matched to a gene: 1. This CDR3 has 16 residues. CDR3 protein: CASSVEAGGSYNEQFF. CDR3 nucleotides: TGTGCCAGCAGCGTAGAAGCGGGGGGCTCCTACAATGAGCAGTTCTTC.

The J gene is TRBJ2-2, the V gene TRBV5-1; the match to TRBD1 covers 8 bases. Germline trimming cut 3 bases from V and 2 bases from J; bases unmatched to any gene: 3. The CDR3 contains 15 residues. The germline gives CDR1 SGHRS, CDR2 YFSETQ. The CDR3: CASSSTGENTGELFF. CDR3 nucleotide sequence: TGCGCCAGCAGCTCGACAGGGGAAAACACCGGGGAGCTGTTTTTT.

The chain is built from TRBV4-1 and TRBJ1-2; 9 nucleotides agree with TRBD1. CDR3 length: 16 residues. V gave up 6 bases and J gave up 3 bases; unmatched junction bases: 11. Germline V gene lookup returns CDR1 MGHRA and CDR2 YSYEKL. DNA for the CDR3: TGCGCCAGCAGTCCTCAACCGGGACAGGGACACTATGGCTACACCTTC. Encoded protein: CASSPQPGQGHYGYTF.

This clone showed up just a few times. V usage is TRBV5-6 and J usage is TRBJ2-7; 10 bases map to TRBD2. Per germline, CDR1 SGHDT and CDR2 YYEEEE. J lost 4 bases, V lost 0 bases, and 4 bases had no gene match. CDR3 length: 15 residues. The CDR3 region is CASSLGLAGEYEQYF. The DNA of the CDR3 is TGTGCCAGCAGCTTGGGTCTAGCGGGGGAGTACGAGCAGTACTTC.

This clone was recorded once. The CDR3 coding sequence is TGTGCCAGCTCACCGGGACAGCTAAAACAGCCCCAGCATTTT. The encoded protein is CASSPGQLKQPQHF. The V call is TRBV18, the J call TRBJ1-5, with 7 bases lining up with TRBD1. Germline V gives CDR1 KGHSH, CDR2 LQKENI. The CDR3 extends over 14 amino acids. V shed 3 bases, J shed 7 bases, and the junction held 6 bases outside the gene matches.